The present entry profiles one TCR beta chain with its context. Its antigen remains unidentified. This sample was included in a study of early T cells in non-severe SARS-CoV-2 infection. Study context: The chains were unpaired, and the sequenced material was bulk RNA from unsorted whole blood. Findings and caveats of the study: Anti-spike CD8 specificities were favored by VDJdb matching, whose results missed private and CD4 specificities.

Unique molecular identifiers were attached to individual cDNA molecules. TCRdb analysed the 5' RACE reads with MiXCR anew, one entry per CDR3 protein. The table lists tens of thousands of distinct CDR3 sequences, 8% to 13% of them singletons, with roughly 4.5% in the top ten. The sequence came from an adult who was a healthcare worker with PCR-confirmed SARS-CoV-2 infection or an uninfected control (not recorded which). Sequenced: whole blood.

Here the CDR3 DNA reads TGTGCCAGCAGCTGGGTGAAACAAGAGACCCAGTACTTC. The encoded protein is CASSWVKQETQYF. The rearrangement joins TRBV11-1 to TRBJ2-5; D gene uncertain. Germline lookup yields CDR1 SGHAT and CDR2 FQDESV (reference sequence). This CDR3 spans 13 amino acids. V was pared by 4 bases and J by 2 bases, with 8 bases between.